Sequencing of this T cell receptor (beta chain) was carried out in a study of OX40 agonist ivuxolimab in advanced cancers. General study findings and limits: Researchers report that CD8+ T cells had, on average, more expanded clones than CD4+.

Remarks on this clone: The antigen is not known.

V was trimmed by 5 bases and J by 8 bases, leaving 15 bases between them. The CDR3 contains 13 residues. The germline V gene encodes CDR1 MDHEN and CDR2 SYDVKM. Assay used: immunoSEQ multiplex PCR; TCRdb lists only in-frame clones, some missing. The sample carries tens of thousands of clones, roughly nine tenths recorded once. This receptor was obtained from an adult with an advanced solid tumor such as melanoma, head and neck, liver or kidney cancer. Source: CD4+ or CD8+ T cells sorted from blood, taken in a trial of the OX40 agonist ivuxolimab. This chain joins TRBV28 and TRBJ1-2; no firm D call. This CDR3 is CASSETRAQGYTF. The CDR3, as DNA: TGTGCCAGCAGTGAGACAAGGGCCCAGGGCTACACCTTC.